The present T cell receptor beta chain was sequenced within a study of T-cell reconstitution after alpha-beta-depleted transplantation in children. Overall study results and limits: Alpha-beta T cells about two months after transplant reportedly derived from several hundred expanded graft clones.

In germline, CDR1 is LGHDT, CDR2 YNNKEL (reference sequence). CDR3 length: 17 residues. Trimming cost V 0 bases and J 7 bases, with 21 bases left between them. Comment on this clonotype: Its antigen remains unknown.

TCRbeta library construction was performed incorporating unique molecular identifiers. Each CDR3 protein is one row after TCRdb ran MiXCR on the PCR reads. This table has hundreds of thousands of distinct CDR3 sequences, approximately 15% appearing once. The TCR originated in a male patient younger than 18 who had a stem cell transplant for acute lymphoblastic leukemia, so the T cells may come from the graft donor. This material consisted of PBMCs, mostly from graft donor cells, taken 360 days after TCRalphabeta/CD19-depleted stem cell transplant. The rearrangement links TRBV3-1 to TRBJ2-5, with D possibly matching TRBD2 (5 bases). The DNA for the CDR3 is TGTGCCAGCAGCCAAGATAGTGGGGTGCGGGCCGACGGGACCCAGTACTTC. Translation: CASSQDSGVRADGTQYF.